Reported below is one T cell receptor beta chain. This table comes from immunoSEQ multiplex PCR, and its TCRdb copy is limited to in-frame clones, with some not included. The sample holds 100,000 or so clones, roughly 87% seen once. The sample originates from a study of blood T cell repertoires in COVID-19. Study as a whole: Samples came from the United States, Italy and Spain, spanning acute and convalescent COVID-19.

Germline-derived CDR1 and CDR2 are LNHDA and SQIVND (reference sequence). Deletions cut 7 bases from V and 4 bases from J, with 20 bases between. This CDR3 contains 16 residues. The TCR was taken from a woman aged 45 to 65 with COVID-19, enrolled during active disease. The chain joins TRBV19 to TRBJ1-5; no reliable D call. Material: peripheral blood. The CDR3 protein is CASNDKAGFGNQPQHF. The DNA of the CDR3 is TGTGCCAGTAATGACAAGGCGGGGTTTGGAAATCAGCCCCAGCATTTT.